The present T cell receptor beta chain was sequenced within a study of T-cell reconstitution after alpha-beta-depleted transplantation in children. Points from the study as a whole: Several hundred expanded graft clones reportedly gave rise to the alpha-beta T cells present about two months after transplant.

Worth noting for this clonotype: What it recognizes is unknown.

Molecular barcoding with unique molecular identifiers was used for the TCRbeta library. TCRdb reprocessed the PCR reads with MiXCR, giving one entry per CDR3 protein. This table has more than 500,000 distinct CDR3 sequences, over 9.5% appearing once. Sequencing used PBMCs, mostly from graft donor cells, obtained 180 days after TCRalphabeta/CD19-depleted stem cell transplant. This TCR was recovered from a female patient aged 2-10 years who had a stem cell transplant for aplastic anemia, so the T cells may come from the graft donor.

The CDR3 here is CASQGAGNTIYF. In DNA form, the CDR3 reads TGTGCCAGTCAGGGTGCTGGAAACACCATATATTTT. The chain joins TRBV27 to TRBJ1-3; D may be TRBD1 (5 bases). V shed 9 bases and J shed 2 bases, with 8 bases lying between them. Per the germline V gene, CDR1 is MNHEY and CDR2 is SMNVEV (reference sequence). The CDR3 length is 12 residues.